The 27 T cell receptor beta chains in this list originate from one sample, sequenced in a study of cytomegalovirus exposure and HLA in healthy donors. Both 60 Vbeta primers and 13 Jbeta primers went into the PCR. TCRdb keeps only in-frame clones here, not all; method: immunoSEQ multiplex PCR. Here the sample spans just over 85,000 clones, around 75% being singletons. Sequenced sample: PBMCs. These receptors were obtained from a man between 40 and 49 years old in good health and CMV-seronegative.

The CDR3 DNA is TGTGCCAGCAGCTTGGTCCCTAGCGGGGGGCCCAGCACCGGGGAGCTGTTTTTT. Protein product: CASSLVPSGGPSTGELFF. The rearrangement joins TRBV5-6 to TRBJ2-2, with TRBD2 matching 11 bases. Germline V CDR1 and CDR2: SGHDT, YYEEEE. CDR3 size: 18 residues. The V and J ends lost 0 bases and 4 bases, in that order; junction bases with no gene match: 8.

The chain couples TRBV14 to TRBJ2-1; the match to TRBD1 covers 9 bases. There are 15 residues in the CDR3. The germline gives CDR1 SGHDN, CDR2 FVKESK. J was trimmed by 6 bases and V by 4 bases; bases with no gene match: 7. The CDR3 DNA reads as TGTGCCAGCAGCCTAGGGACAGGGATCAGCAATGAGCAGTTCTTC. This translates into CASSLGTGISNEQFF.

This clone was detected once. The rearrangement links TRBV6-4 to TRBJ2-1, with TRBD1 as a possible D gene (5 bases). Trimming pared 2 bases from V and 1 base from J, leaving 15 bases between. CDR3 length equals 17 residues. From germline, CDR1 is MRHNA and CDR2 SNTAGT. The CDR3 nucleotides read TGTGCCAGCAGTGACACGAGACTTACAGGTTCCTACAATGAGCAGTTCTTC. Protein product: CASSDTRLTGSYNEQFF.

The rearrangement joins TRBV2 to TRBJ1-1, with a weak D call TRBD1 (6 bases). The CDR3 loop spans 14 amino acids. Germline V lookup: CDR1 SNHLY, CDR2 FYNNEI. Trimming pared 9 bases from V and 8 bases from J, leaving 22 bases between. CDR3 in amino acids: CASTDSYLKPEAFF. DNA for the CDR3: TGTGCCAGTACGGACAGTTACCTAAAGCCGGAAGCTTTCTTT.

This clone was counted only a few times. The CDR3 region is CASSFPRGGENSPLHF. The CDR3 DNA is TGTGCCAGCAGTTTCCCCCGGGGCGGGGAGAATTCACCCCTCCACTTT. The rearrangement joins TRBV6-5 to TRBJ1-6, with D tentatively TRBD1 (5 bases). Deletions cut 4 bases from V and 7 bases from J, with 17 bases between. Per the germline V gene, CDR1 is MNHEY and CDR2 is SVGAGI. The CDR3 sequence is 16 residues long.

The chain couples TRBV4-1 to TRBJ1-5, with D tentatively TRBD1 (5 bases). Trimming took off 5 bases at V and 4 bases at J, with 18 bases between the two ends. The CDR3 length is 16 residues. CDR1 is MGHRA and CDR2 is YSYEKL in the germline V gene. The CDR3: CASSLPGHLVNQPQHF. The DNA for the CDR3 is TGCGCCAGCAGCTTACCAGGACACCTGGTAAATCAGCCCCAGCATTTT.

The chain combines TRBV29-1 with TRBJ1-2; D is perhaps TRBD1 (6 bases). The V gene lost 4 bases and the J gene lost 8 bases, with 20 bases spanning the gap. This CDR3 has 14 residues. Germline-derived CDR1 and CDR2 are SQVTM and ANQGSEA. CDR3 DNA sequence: TGCAGCGTTGTACGTGGGGGGGCTTCTTGCGGCTACACCTTC. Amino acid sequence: CSVVRGGASCGYTF.

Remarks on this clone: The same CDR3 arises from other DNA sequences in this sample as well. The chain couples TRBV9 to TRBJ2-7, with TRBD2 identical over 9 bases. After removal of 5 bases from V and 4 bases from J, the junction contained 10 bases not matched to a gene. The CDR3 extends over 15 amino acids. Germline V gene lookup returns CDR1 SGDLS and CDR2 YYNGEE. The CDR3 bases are TGTGCCAGCAGTGAAGGTGGCGGGGGGGCATACGAGCAGTACTTC. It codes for CASSEGGGGAYEQYF.

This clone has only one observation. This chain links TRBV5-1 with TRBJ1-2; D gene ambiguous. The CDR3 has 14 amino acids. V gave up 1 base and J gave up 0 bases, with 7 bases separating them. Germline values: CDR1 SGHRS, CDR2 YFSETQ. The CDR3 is CASSLQSANYGYTF. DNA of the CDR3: TGCGCCAGCAGCTTGCAGTCAGCTAACTATGGCTACACCTTC.

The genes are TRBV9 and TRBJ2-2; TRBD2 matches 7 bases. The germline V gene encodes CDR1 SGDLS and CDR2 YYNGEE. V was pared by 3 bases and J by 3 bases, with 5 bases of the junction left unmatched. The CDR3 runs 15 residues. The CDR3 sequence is CASSAGTTHTGELFF. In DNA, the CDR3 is TGTGCCAGCAGCGCCGGGACTACCCACACCGGGGAGCTGTTTTTT.

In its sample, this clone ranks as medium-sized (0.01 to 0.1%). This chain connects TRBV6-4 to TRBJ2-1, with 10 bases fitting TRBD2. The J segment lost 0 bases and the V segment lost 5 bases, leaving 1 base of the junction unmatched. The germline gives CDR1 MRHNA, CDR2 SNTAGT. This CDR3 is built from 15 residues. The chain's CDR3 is CASSPSGSSYNEQFF. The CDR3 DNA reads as TGTGCCAGCAGTCCTAGCGGGAGCTCCTACAATGAGCAGTTCTTC.

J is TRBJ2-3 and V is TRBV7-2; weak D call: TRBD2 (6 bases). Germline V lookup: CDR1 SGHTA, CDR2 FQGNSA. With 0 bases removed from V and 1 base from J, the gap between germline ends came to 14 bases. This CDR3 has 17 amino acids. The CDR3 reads CASSLASSSGGTDTQYF. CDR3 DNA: TGTGCCAGCAGCTTAGCTAGTTCTTCGGGGGGCACAGATACGCAGTATTTT.

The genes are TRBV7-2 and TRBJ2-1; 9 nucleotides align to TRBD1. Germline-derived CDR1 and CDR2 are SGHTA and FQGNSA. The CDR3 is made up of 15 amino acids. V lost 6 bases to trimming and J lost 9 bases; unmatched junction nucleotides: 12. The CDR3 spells CASRFPGDRVSEQFF. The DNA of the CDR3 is TGTGCCAGCAGATTTCCGGGGGACAGGGTCAGTGAGCAGTTCTTC.

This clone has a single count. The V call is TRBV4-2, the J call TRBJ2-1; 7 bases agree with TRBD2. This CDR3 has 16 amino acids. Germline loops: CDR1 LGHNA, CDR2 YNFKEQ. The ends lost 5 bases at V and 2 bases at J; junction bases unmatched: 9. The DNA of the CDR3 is TGTGCCAGCAGCGTCCGGAGGCTAGCGGCCTACAATGAGCAGTTCTTC. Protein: CASSVRRLAAYNEQFF.

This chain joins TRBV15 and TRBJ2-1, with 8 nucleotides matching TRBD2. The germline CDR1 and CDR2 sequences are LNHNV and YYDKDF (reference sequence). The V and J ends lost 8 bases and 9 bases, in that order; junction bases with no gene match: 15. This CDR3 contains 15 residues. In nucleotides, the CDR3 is TGTGCCACCGAACGTTGGGACTCCCGGGGGGGTGAGCAGTTCTTC. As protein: CATERWDSRGGEQFF. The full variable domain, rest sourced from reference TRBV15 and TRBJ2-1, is DAMVIQNPRYQVTQFGKPVTLSCSQTLNHNVMYWYQQKSSQAPKLLFHYYDKDFNNEADTPDNFQSRRPNTSFCFLDIRSPGLGDTAMYLCATERWDSRGGEQFFGPGTRLTVL.

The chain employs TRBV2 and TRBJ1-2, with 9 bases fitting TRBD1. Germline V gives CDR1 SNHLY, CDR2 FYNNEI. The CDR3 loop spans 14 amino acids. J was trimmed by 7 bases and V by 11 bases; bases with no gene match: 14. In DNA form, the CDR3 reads TGTGCCGGAGCCGTGCAGGGACAGGGTGGTGGCTACACCTTC. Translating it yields CAGAVQGQGGGYTF.

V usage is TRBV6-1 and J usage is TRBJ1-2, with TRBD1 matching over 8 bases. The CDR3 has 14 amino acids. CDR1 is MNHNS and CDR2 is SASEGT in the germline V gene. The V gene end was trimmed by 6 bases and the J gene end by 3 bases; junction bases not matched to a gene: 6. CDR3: CASSLETGDYGYTF. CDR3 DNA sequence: TGTGCCAGCAGCCTTGAGACAGGGGACTATGGCTACACCTTC.

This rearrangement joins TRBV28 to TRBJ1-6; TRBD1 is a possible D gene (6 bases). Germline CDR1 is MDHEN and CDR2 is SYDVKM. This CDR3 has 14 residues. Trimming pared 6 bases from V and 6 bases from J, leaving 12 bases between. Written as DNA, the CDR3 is TGTGCCAGCAGCCCCGGACAGTCTAATTCACCCCTCCACTTT. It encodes CASSPGQSNSPLHF.

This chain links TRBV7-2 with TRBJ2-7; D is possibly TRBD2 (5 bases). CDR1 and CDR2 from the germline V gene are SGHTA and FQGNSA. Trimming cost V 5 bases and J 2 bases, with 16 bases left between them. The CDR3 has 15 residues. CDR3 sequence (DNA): TGTGCCAGCAGCGTACAGACGGGAATTACCTACGAGCAGTACTTC. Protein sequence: CASSVQTGITYEQYF.

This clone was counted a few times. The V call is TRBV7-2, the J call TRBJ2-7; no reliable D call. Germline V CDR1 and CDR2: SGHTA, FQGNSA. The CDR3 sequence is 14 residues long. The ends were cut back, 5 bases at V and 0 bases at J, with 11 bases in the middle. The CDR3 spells CASSPTVSSYEQYF. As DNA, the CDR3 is TGTGCCAGCAGCCCAACAGTGAGCTCCTACGAGCAGTACTTC.

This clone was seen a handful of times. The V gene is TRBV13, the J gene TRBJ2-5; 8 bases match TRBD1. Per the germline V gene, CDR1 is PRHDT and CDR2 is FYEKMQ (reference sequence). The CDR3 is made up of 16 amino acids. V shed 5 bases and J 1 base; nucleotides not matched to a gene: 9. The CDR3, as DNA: TGTGCCAGCAGCGCCGACAGGGGAAGCGGCCAAGAGACCCAGTACTTC. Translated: CASSADRGSGQETQYF.

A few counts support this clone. The CDR3 nucleotides read TGTGCCAGCAGCTCAACAGCTACCCAAGAGACCCAGTACTTC. Translation: CASSSTATQETQYF. This chain links TRBV7-3 with TRBJ2-5; D gene ambiguous. Per the germline V gene, CDR1 is SGHTA and CDR2 is FQGTGA. Trimming took 4 bases from V and 1 from J, leaving 10 bases between them. The CDR3 extends over 14 amino acids.

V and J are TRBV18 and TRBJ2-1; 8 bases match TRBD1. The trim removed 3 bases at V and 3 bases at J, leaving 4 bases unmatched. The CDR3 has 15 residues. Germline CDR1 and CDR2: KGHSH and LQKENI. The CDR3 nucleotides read TGTGCCAGCTCACCGCTGACAGGGGACTACAATGAGCAGTTCTTC. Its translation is CASSPLTGDYNEQFF.

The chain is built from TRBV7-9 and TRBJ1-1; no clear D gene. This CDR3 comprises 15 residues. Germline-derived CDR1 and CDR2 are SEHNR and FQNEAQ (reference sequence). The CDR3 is CSGMSAGLPGTEAFF. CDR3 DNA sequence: TGTTCCGGTATGTCGGCAGGTCTGCCAGGTACTGAAGCTTTCTTT.

The CDR3 protein is CASSPVPRGEKLFF. The CDR3, as DNA: TGTGCCAGCAGCCCGGTCCCACGGGGTGAAAAACTGTTTTTT. V usage is TRBV27 and J usage is TRBJ1-4; D is unresolved. V was pared by 6 bases and J by 7 bases, with 15 bases between. CDR3 length: 14 amino acids. Looked up from germline, CDR1 is MNHEY and CDR2 is SMNVEV (reference sequence).

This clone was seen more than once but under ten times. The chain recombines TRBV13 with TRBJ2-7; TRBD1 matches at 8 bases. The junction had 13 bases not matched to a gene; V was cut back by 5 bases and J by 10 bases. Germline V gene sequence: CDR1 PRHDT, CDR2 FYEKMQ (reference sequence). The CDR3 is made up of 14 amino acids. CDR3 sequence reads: CASSPSGQAPAQYF. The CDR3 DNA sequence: TGTGCCAGCAGCCCCTCGGGACAGGCTCCCGCCCAGTACTTC.

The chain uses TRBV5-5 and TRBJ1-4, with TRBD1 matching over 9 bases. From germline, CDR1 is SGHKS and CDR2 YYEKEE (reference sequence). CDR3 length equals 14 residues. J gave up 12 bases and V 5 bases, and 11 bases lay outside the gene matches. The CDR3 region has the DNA TGTGCCAGCAGACGTCCCGGGACAGGGAGTGAACTGTTTTTT. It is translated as CASRRPGTGSELFF.